The T cell receptor beta chain described here comes from a study of CD8 T cells in ankylosing spondylitis. Study results and caveats: Among TCR beta sequences, a motif of under ten highly homologous variants appeared characteristic of ankylosing spondylitis blood.

This clonotype was recorded many times. Its antigen remains unidentified. MiXCR, applied by TCRdb to the 5' RACE reads, yields one record per CDR3 protein. This sample yields about 230,000 distinct CDR3 sequences, of which less than 9.5% are seen a single time; 4% to 5.5% belongs to the top ten. The germline V and J ends were trimmed by 5 bases and 0 bases, with 8 bases remaining between them. The germline gives CDR1 SNHLY, CDR2 FYNNEI. The CDR3 is 14 residues long. Material: blood, either unsorted or a sorted T cell fraction (not recorded which). This chain links TRBV2 with TRBJ1-5; D is undetermined. This receptor was obtained from a female donor with ankylosing spondylitis or in good health (not recorded which). The DNA for the CDR3 is TGTGCCAGCAGTTGGACTGATAGCAATCAGCCCCAGCATTTT. As protein: CASSWTDSNQPQHF.